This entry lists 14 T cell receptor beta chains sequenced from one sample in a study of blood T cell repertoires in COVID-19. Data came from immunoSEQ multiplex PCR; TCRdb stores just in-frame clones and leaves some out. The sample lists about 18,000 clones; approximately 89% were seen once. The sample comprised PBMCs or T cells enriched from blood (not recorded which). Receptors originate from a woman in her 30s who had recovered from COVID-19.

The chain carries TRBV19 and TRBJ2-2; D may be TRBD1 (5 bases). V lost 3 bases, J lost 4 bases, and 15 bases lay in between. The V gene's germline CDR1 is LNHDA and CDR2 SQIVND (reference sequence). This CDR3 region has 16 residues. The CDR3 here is CASSIGPGPGTGELFF. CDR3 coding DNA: TGTGCCAGTAGTATTGGTCCAGGGCCTGGCACCGGGGAGCTGTTTTTT.

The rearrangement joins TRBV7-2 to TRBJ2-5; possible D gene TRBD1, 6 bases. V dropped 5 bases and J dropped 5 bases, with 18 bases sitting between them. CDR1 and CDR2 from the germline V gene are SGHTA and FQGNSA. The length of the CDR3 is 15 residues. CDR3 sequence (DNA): TGTGCCAGCAGCGCAAGCGCGAGGGGGATCGAGACCCAGTACTTC. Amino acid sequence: CASSASARGIETQYF.

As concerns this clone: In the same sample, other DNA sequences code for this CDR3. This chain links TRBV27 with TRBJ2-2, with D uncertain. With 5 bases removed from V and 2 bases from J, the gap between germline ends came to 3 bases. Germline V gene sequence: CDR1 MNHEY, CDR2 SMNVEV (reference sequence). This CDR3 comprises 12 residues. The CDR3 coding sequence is TGTGCCAGCAGTCAAAACACCGGGGAGCTGTTTTTT. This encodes CASSQNTGELFF.

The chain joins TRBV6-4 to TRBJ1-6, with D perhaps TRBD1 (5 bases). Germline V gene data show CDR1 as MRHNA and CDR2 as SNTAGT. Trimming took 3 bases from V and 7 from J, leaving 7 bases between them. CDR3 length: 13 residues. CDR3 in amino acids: CASSERDNSPLHF. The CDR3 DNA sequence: TGTGCCAGCAGTGAGCGGGACAATTCACCCCTCCACTTT.

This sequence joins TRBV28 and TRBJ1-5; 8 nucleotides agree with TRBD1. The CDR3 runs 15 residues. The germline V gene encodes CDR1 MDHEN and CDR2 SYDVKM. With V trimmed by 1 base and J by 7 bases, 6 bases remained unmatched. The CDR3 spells CASSLFTGGEQPQHF. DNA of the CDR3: TGTGCCAGCAGTTTATTTACAGGGGGGGAACAGCCCCAGCATTTT.

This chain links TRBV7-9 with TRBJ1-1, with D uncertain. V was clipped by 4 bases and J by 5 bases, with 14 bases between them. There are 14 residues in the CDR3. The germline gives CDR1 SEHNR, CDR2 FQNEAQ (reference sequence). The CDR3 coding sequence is TGTGCCAGCAGCTATGAGGAGGCTAGGACTGAAGCTTTCTTT. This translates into CASSYEEARTEAFF.

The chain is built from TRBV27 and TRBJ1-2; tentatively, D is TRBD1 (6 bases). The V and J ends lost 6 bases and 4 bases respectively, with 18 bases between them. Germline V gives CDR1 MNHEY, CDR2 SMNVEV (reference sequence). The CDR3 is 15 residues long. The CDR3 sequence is CASSLGQGLFYGYTF. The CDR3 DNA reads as TGTGCCAGCAGCCTCGGGCAGGGGCTTTTCTATGGCTACACCTTC.

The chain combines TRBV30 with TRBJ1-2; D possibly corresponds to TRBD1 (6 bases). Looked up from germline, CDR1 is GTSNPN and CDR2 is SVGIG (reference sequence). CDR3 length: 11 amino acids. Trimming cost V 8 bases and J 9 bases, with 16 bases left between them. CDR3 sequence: CAGNQGTRYTF. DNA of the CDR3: TGTGCCGGAAACCAGGGGACGCGCTACACCTTC.

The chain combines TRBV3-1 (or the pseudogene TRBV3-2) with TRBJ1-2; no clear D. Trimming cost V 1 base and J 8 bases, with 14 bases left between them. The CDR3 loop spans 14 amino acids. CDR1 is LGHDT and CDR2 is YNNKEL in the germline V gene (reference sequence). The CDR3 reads CASSQGEQSRGYTF. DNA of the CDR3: TGTGCCAGCAGCCAAGGTGAACAGTCGAGAGGCTACACCTTC.

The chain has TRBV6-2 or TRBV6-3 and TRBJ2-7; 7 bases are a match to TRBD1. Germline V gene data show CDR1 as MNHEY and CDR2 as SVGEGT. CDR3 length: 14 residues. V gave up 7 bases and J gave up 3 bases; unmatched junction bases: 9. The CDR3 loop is CASTPGTEVYEQYF. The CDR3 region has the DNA TGTGCCAGCACCCCCGGGACAGAGGTCTACGAGCAGTACTTC.

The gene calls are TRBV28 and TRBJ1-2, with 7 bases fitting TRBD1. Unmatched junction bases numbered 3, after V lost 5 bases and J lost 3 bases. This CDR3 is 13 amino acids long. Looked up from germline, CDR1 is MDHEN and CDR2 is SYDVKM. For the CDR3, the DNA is TGTGCCAGCAGTATTACAGGGGACTATGGCTACACCTTC. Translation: CASSITGDYGYTF.

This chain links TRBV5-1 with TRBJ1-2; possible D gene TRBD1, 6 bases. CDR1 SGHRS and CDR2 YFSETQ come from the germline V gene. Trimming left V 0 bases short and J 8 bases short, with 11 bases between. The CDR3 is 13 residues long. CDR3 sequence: CASSLGPGEGYTF. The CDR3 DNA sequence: TGCGCCAGCAGCTTGGGTCCAGGGGAGGGCTACACCTTC.

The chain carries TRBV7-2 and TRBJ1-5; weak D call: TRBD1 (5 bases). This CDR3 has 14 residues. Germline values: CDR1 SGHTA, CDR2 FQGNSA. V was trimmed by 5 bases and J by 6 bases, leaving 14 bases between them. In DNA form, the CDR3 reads TGTGCCAGCAGCAAAGGGGATTTTAGTCAGCCCCAGCATTTT. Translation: CASSKGDFSQPQHF.

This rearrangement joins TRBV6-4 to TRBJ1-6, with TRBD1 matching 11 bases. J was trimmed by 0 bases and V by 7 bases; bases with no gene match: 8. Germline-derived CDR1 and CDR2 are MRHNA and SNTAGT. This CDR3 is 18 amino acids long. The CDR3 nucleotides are TGTGCCAGCACCCAGGGACAGGGGGTAGACTCCTATAATTCACCCCTCCACTTT. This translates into CASTQGQGVDSYNSPLHF.